One sample yielded the 29 T cell receptor beta chains listed below, sequenced in a study of human T cells and chemical hapten exposure (dated by TCRdb to the early 2020s). The label giving this sample's time point can be read as: patch test 3, about 24 weeks after DPC sensitization. The sample's treatment or condition label is to be understood as: therapeutic diphenylcyclopropenone sensitization with weekly scalp DPC. Library construction relied on RACE. TCRdb lists the instrument as NextSeq 500. TCRdb reprocessed the public reads (quality trimming at Q25 with fastp, clone calling with MiXCR) and kept in-frame beta chains. One record per CDR3 amino acid sequence lists the most common genes and DNA. Present in this sample are roughly 150,000 distinct CDR3 sequences, roughly 26% of which were seen just once. The ten largest account for roughly 2.2% of the sample. The sample in question was whole blood, obtained in connection with sensitization to the hapten diphenylcyclopropenone (DPC). The receptors were gathered from a woman aged 18-29 years with alopecia areata. Some clones in this sample may be carry-over from other donors' samples.

The V gene is TRBV4-2, the J gene TRBJ2-7, with D perhaps given as TRBD1 or TRBD2 (7 bases each). The V end lost 1 base, the J end lost 2 bases, and 12 bases lay between the germline ends. The CDR3 length is 15 residues. Germline V gene lookup returns CDR1 LGHNA and CDR2 YNFKEQ. The CDR3 spells CASSQGQGGPYEQYF. CDR3 nucleotides: TGTGCCAGCAGCCAAGGACAGGGAGGGCCCTACGAGCAGTACTTC.

This clonotype was seen more than once but under ten times. This chain uses TRBV20-1 with TRBJ2-7; D is uncertain. The CDR3 is 14 residues long. In germline, CDR1 is DFQATT, CDR2 SNEGSKA (reference sequence). V shed 4 bases and J shed 2 bases, with 15 bases lying between them. CDR3 region: CSAIRFDTAYEQYF. The CDR3 bases are TGCAGTGCTATAAGGTTCGACACCGCCTACGAGCAGTACTTC.

This clonotype was observed a handful of times. The chain employs TRBV30 and TRBJ2-1, with 11 bases aligning to TRBD2. This CDR3 contains 13 residues. Germline CDR1 reads GTSNPN; CDR2 reads SVGIG (reference sequence). J lost 6 bases, V lost 8 bases, and 6 bases had no gene match. The CDR3 DNA follows: TGTGCCGGACTTAGCGGGAGGGTCAATGAGCAGTTCTTC. It codes for CAGLSGRVNEQFF.

V is TRBV12-3 or TRBV12-4 and J is TRBJ2-5; the D is unclear. V lost 6 bases and J lost 2, with 13 bases in between. The CDR3 sequence is 14 residues long. CDR3 sequence reads: CASSREPRQETQYF. CDR3 coding DNA: TGTGCCAGCAGCCGAGAGCCCAGACAAGAGACCCAGTACTTC.

This clonotype was seen only a few times. The rearrangement links TRBV4-2 to TRBJ2-1; D unclear. The germline V and J ends were trimmed by 0 bases and 8 bases, with 5 bases remaining between them. In germline, CDR1 is LGHNA, CDR2 YNFKEQ. This CDR3 region has 12 residues. The CDR3 spells CASSQERYEQFF. The CDR3 DNA follows: TGTGCCAGCAGCCAAGAGAGGTATGAGCAGTTCTTC.

This clonotype was found a few times. The CDR3 DNA sequence: TGCAGCGTTGAAGACCCCTTGTACAATGAGCAGTTCTTC. This sequence encodes CSVEDPLYNEQFF. V is TRBV29-1 and J is TRBJ2-1; no definite D call. Per the germline V gene, CDR1 is SQVTM and CDR2 is ANQGSEA. This CDR3 comprises 13 residues. V shed 0 bases and J shed 4 bases, with 7 bases lying between them.

This chain links TRBV5-3 with TRBJ2-1; 11 bases are shared with TRBD2. TRBV5-3 is given ORF status, its function remaining uncertain. Trimming cost V 4 bases and J 10 bases; bases outside gene matches: 10. The CDR3 loop spans 15 amino acids. CDR3 DNA: TGTGCCAGAAGCACTTGGACTAGCGGGTTTAGGGAGCAGTTCTTC. Protein sequence: CARSTWTSGFREQFF.

The rearrangement links TRBV6-2 or TRBV6-3 to TRBJ1-4; D may be TRBD1 (5 bases). There are 13 residues in the CDR3. Germline lookup yields CDR1 MNHEY and CDR2 SVGEGT. Deletions cut 7 bases from V and 7 bases from J, with 13 bases between. CDR3 DNA: TGTGCCAGCAAGGTCGGGGCGCTTGAAAAACTGTTTTTT. This translates into CASKVGALEKLFF.

The CDR3, as DNA: TGTGCCTCGAACAGGGGCGATGAGCAGTTCTTC. This sequence encodes CASNRGDEQFF. This chain links TRBV30 with TRBJ2-1; 7 nucleotides line up with TRBD1. V trimming: 7 bases; J trimming: 8 bases; junction bases outside the gene matches: 5. The germline V gene encodes CDR1 GTSNPN and CDR2 SVGIG (reference sequence). There are 11 residues in the CDR3.

This chain uses TRBV6-5 with TRBJ2-3, with TRBD2 matching over 10 bases. The CDR3 runs to 16 residues. Germline V gene lookup returns CDR1 MNHEY and CDR2 SVGAGI. V trimming: 6 bases; J trimming: 6 bases; junction bases outside the gene matches: 12. In DNA, the CDR3 is TGTGCCAGCAGGTCGACTAGCGGGTCCCCCTGGGATACGCAGTATTTT. This sequence encodes CASRSTSGSPWDTQYF.

In its sample, this clonotype was seen a few times. The J gene is TRBJ2-1, the V gene TRBV11-1; 8 bases fit TRBD1. Germline-derived CDR1 and CDR2 are SGHAT and FQDESV (reference sequence). The CDR3 sequence is 13 residues long. V lost 5 bases, J lost 8 bases, and 5 bases stayed unmatched. In DNA form, the CDR3 reads TGTGCCAGCAGCAAGGACAGGGCCCATGAGCAGTTCTTC. Translated: CASSKDRAHEQFF.

The chain has TRBV11-2 and TRBJ2-2; 7 nucleotides line up with TRBD2. The ends lost 4 bases at V and 3 bases at J; junction bases unmatched: 8. This CDR3 has 16 residues. Germline loops: CDR1 SGHAT, CDR2 FQNNGV. The CDR3 coding sequence is TGTGCCAGCAGCTCCCCCCGGACTAGAGACACCGGGGAGCTGTTTTTT. This gives the protein CASSSPRTRDTGELFF.

This clonotype was recorded only once. The rearrangement uses TRBV5-1 and TRBJ2-5, with 8 bases matching TRBD1. With V trimmed by 4 bases and J by 5 bases, 7 bases remained unmatched. CDR1 and CDR2 from the germline V gene are SGHRS and YFSETQ. CDR3 size: 14 residues. In DNA, the CDR3 is TGCGCCAGCAGCCGGACAGGGAATTTGGAGACCCAGTACTTC. This translates into CASSRTGNLETQYF.

The chain couples TRBV13 to TRBJ1-5; D gene ambiguous. Germline lookup yields CDR1 PRHDT and CDR2 FYEKMQ (reference sequence). V was cut by 3 bases and J by 6 bases, with 9 bases left in between. This CDR3 has 13 residues. The CDR3 nucleotides read TGTGCCAGCAGCTTGGGGATTGGTCAGCCCCAGCATTTT. Translating gives CASSLGIGQPQHF.

This rearrangement joins TRBV7-2 to TRBJ2-3; TRBD2 matches 9 bases. CDR3 length equals 17 residues. CDR1 is SGHTA and CDR2 is FQGNSA in the germline V gene. After removal of 0 bases from V and 4 bases from J, the junction contained 8 bases not matched to a gene. The CDR3: CASSLATAGGGADTQYF. The CDR3 DNA reads TGTGCCAGCAGCTTAGCGACAGCGGGGGGCGGGGCAGATACGCAGTATTTT. Full variable domain (remainder filled in from reference TRBV7-2 and TRBJ2-3): GAGVSQSPSNKVTEKGKDVELRCDPISGHTALYWYRQSLGQGLEFLIYFQGNSAPDKSGLPSDRFSAERTGGSVSTLTIQRTQQEDSAVYLCASSLATAGGGADTQYFGPGTRLTVL.

This chain joins TRBV20-1 and TRBJ2-3, with a weak D call TRBD2 (6 bases). CDR1 and CDR2 from the germline V gene are DFQATT and SNEGSKA (reference sequence). This CDR3 has 15 residues. Trimming stripped 0 bases from V and 5 bases from J, with 15 bases between. The CDR3 coding sequence is TGCAGTGCTAGAGATAGTCAGCGGGCGGGAGATACGCAGTATTTT. Translation: CSARDSQRAGDTQYF.

This clonotype turned up a few times. The chain uses TRBV24-1 and TRBJ2-3; D not resolved. The V gene lost 5 bases and the J gene lost 6 bases, with 5 bases spanning the gap. The germline V gene has CDR1 KGHDR and CDR2 SFDVKD. The CDR3 is 11 amino acids. The CDR3 DNA reads as TGTGCCACCAGTGTGGCGGATACGCAGTATTTT. It translates to CATSVADTQYF.

The chain joins TRBV9 to TRBJ2-2, with D hard to call. This CDR3 is built from 13 residues. Germline CDR1 is SGDLS and CDR2 is YYNGEE. V was pared by 4 bases and J by 1 base, with 5 bases between. CDR3 sequence reads: CASSPQNTGELFF. CDR3 nucleotide sequence: TGTGCCAGCAGCCCCCAGAACACCGGGGAGCTGTTTTTT. Using reference TRBV9 and TRBJ2-2 for the parts outside the CDR3, the full variable domain is DSGVTQTPKHLITATGQRVTLRCSPRSGDLSVYWYQQSLDQGLQFLIQYYNGEERAKGNILERFSAQQFPDLHSELNLSSLELGDSALYFCASSPQNTGELFFGEGSRLTVL.

This chain links TRBV29-1 with TRBJ1-1; 9 nucleotides match TRBD1. The CDR3 extends over 12 amino acids. The V gene end was trimmed by 6 bases and the J gene end by 5 bases; junction bases not matched to a gene: 4. Germline lookup yields CDR1 SQVTM and CDR2 ANQGSEA. CDR3 bases: TGCAGCGTGGACAGGGGTTTAACTGAAGCTTTCTTT. The encoded protein is CSVDRGLTEAFF. The full variable domain, with the rest looked up from reference TRBV29-1 and TRBJ1-1, is SAVISQKPSRDICQRGTSLTIQCQVDSQVTMMFWYRQQPGQSLTLIATANQGSEATYESGFVIDKFPISRPNLTFSTLTVSNMSPEDSSIYLCSVDRGLTEAFFGQGTRLTVV.

The table lists this clonotype with a few counts. The chain recombines TRBV29-1 with TRBJ1-2; 8 nucleotides match TRBD1. There are 15 residues in the CDR3. The junction had 8 bases not matched to a gene; V was cut back by 4 bases and J by 1 base. Germline V gene data show CDR1 as SQVTM and CDR2 as ANQGSEA. CDR3 DNA: TGCAGCGTTGTGACAGGGGAGGGCCTTAACTATGGCTACACCTTC. This codes for CSVVTGEGLNYGYTF.

This chain connects TRBV5-1 to TRBJ1-3; 7 bases match TRBD1. Germline CDR1 reads SGHRS; CDR2 reads YFSETQ. J gave up 1 base and V 0 bases, and 4 bases lay outside the gene matches. The CDR3 consists of 16 residues. CDR3 coding DNA: TGCGCCAGCAGCTTGGGACAGGGAGAATCTGGAAACACCATATATTTT. This encodes CASSLGQGESGNTIYF.

The chain uses TRBV2 and TRBJ1-2; the D is unclear. There are 12 residues in the CDR3. The ends were cut back, 9 bases at V and 6 bases at J, with 14 bases in the middle. CDR1 and CDR2 from the germline V gene are SNHLY and FYNNEI. The CDR3 nucleotides read TGTGCCAGGTTGGGAGGGTCGAATGGCTACACCTTC. As protein: CARLGGSNGYTF.

J is TRBJ2-1 and V is TRBV4-1, with D perhaps matching TRBD2 (6 bases). The germline gives CDR1 MGHRA, CDR2 YSYEKL. This CDR3 region has 16 residues. V dropped 3 bases and J dropped 1 base, with 13 bases sitting between them. CDR3 DNA sequence: TGCGCCAGCAGCCACATTGGGCGGGATTCCTACAATGAGCAGTTCTTC. This encodes CASSHIGRDSYNEQFF.

This clonotype appeared a few times. The chain employs TRBV3-1 and TRBJ2-7, with D perhaps assigned TRBD1 or TRBD2 (5 bases each). Trimming cost V 4 bases and J 2 bases, with 12 bases left between them. There are 14 residues in the CDR3. CDR1 LGHDT and CDR2 YNNKEL come from the germline V gene (reference sequence). CDR3 amino acids: CASSLAMGAYEQYF. CDR3 nucleotide sequence: TGTGCCAGCAGCCTTGCGATGGGGGCCTACGAGCAGTACTTC.

The rearrangement uses TRBV5-6 and TRBJ1-1; the D gene is possibly TRBD1 (5 bases). The V gene lost 0 bases and the J gene lost 11 bases, with 14 bases spanning the gap. Germline V gives CDR1 SGHDT, CDR2 YYEEEE. The CDR3 has 13 residues. The CDR3, as DNA: TGTGCCAGCAGCTTGGTGGGAACGGGGGAGGCTTTCTTT. It encodes CASSLVGTGEAFF. Full variable domain (remainder filled in from reference TRBV5-6 and TRBJ1-1): DAGVTQSPTHLIKTRGQQVTLRCSPKSGHDTVSWYQQALGQGPQFIFQYYEEEERQRGNFPDRFSGHQFPNYSSELNVNALLLGDSALYLCASSLVGTGEAFFGQGTRLTVV.

This clonotype appeared many times. The chain carries TRBV5-1 and TRBJ2-5, with D uncertain. Germline CDR1 is SGHRS and CDR2 is YFSETQ. The CDR3 is 15 amino acids. The V end was cut by 4 bases, the J end by 0 bases, with 13 bases between. The CDR3 bases are TGCGCCAGCAGCGCGACACCCAGCAACCAAGAGACCCAGTACTTC. This encodes CASSATPSNQETQYF.

J is TRBJ1-5 and V is TRBV20-1; D remains unclear. V was pared by 0 bases and J by 7 bases, with 13 bases between. Germline CDR1 DFQATT, CDR2 SNEGSKA (reference sequence). The CDR3 covers 14 residues. For the CDR3, the DNA is TGCAGTGCTAGAGATACGGTGGGGTTACAGCCCCAGCATTTT. Its translation: CSARDTVGLQPQHF.

This chain uses TRBV3-1 with TRBJ2-5; 7 bases align to TRBD1. CDR1 is LGHDT and CDR2 is YNNKEL in the germline V gene (reference sequence). The CDR3 extends over 16 amino acids. With 0 bases clipped from V and 5 bases from J, the junction kept 9 bases outside the gene matches. The DNA of the CDR3 is TGTGCCAGCAGCCAAGACCTGGACAGGCGGAGGGAGACCCAGTACTTC. This gives the protein CASSQDLDRRRETQYF.

J is TRBJ2-6 and V is TRBV27, with 7 bases identical to TRBD2. The CDR3 consists of 15 residues. After removal of 8 bases from V and 0 bases from J, the junction contained 4 bases not matched to a gene. Germline V gene sequence: CDR1 MNHEY, CDR2 SMNVEV (reference sequence). In nucleotides, the CDR3 is TGTGCCAGCCCCGGGGGGACCTCTGGGGCCAACGTCCTGACTTTC. This gives the protein CASPGGTSGANVLTF.